The 3 T cell receptor beta chains presented below share a single source sample, sequenced in a study of a mutant IDH1 vaccine in newly diagnosed glioma. These receptors' antigens are unknown. Assay used: immunoSEQ multiplex PCR; TCRdb lists only in-frame clones, some missing. Of some 130,000 clones listed, 80% were seen once; the top ten hold 5.5%. The time point was: week 11, during vaccination. The vaccine gave 300 ug of a 20-mer mutant IDH1 peptide subcutaneously per dose. Source: PBMCs, taken from a glioma patient whose treatment included an IDH1 peptide vaccine. The receptors were sampled from a man aged 35-49 years with glioma.

This clone was detected once. V usage is TRBV7-9 and J usage is TRBJ2-5; possible D gene TRBD2, 6 bases. Germline CDR1 SEHNR, CDR2 FQNEAQ (reference sequence). With 5 bases removed from V and 5 bases from J, the gap between germline ends came to 21 bases. The CDR3 consists of 16 residues. The CDR3 region has the DNA TGTGCCAGCAGCCCTATTGTCGGCGGAGGGAGGGAGACCCAGTACTTC. Protein: CASSPIVGGGRETQYF.

This chain joins TRBV4-2 and TRBJ1-5; TRBD1 agrees at 7 bases. V gave up 6 bases and J gave up 1 base; unmatched junction bases: 6. Germline values: CDR1 LGHNA, CDR2 YNFKEQ. The CDR3 is 15 amino acids. The CDR3 nucleotides are TGTGCCAGCAGGCGAGACAGGGAAAGCAATCAGCCCCAGCATTTT. As protein: CASRRDRESNQPQHF.

The chain uses TRBV5-1 and TRBJ2-7, with 10 nucleotides matching TRBD2. This CDR3 has 14 residues. V was pared by 6 bases and J by 3 bases, with 6 bases of the junction left unmatched. Germline CDR1 SGHRS, CDR2 YFSETQ. CDR3: CASTDSGGIYEQYF. The CDR3 DNA reads as TGCGCCAGCACCGATAGCGGGGGGATCTACGAGCAGTACTTC.